This TCR beta chain stems from a study of shared clonotypes between healthy human individuals. Study findings and constraints: The four-donor shared clonotypes exceeded non-shared clonotypes in generation probability, with non-shared ones scoring lower.

Generated by immunoSEQ multiplex PCR, the TCRdb table keeps only in-frame clones and is missing some. The sample contains roughly 570,000 clones, roughly 98% of which appear only once. About this clone itself: Its antigen is unidentified.

CD8 cells classed as naive were CD45RO-negative and positively selected for CCR7, excluding terminally differentiated effector memory CD45RA+ cells. Germline lookup yields CDR1 LNHNV and CDR2 YYDKDF (reference sequence). V gave up 8 bases and J gave up 0 bases; unmatched junction bases: 9. This CDR3 has 15 residues. V usage is TRBV15 and J usage is TRBJ1-1; 7 nucleotides line up with TRBD1. The sample was naive CD8+ T cells sorted from blood. The receptor was isolated from a man aged 25 to 45 in good health. The CDR3 spells CATGIPGGMNTEAFF. Here the CDR3 DNA reads TGTGCCACCGGTATACCAGGGGGTATGAACACTGAAGCTTTCTTT. Complete variable domain (other parts from reference TRBV15 and TRBJ1-1): DAMVIQNPRYQVTQFGKPVTLSCSQTLNHNVMYWYQQKSSQAPKLLFHYYDKDFNNEADTPDNFQSRRPNTSFCFLDIRSPGLGDTAMYLCATGIPGGMNTEAFFGQGTRLTVV.